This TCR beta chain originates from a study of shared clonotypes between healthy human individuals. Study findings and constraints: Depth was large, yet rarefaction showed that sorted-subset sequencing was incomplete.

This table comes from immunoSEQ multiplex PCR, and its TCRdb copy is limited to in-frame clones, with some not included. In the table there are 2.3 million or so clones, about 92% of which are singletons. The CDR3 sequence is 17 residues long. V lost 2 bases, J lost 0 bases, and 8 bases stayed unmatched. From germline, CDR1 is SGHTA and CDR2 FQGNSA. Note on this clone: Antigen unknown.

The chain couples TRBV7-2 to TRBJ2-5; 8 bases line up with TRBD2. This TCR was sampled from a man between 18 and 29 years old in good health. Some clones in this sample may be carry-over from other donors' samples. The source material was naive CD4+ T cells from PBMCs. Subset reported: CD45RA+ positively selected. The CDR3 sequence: CASSLPAGVGYQETQYF. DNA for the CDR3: TGTGCCAGCAGCTTACCAGCGGGAGTTGGGTACCAAGAGACCCAGTACTTC.